These 29 T cell receptor beta chains share one sample of origin, sequenced in a study of cytomegalovirus exposure and HLA in healthy donors. PCR employed 60 Vbeta and 13 Jbeta primers. Only in-frame clones appear in the TCRdb table, and some are missing; sequencing was by immunoSEQ multiplex PCR. The table has under 200,000 clones, more than 65% seen once. Material for sequencing was PBMCs. The receptors come from a male donor in good health and CMV-seronegative.

The chain recombines TRBV11-2 with TRBJ2-7, with 9 bases aligning to TRBD1. Germline CDR1 reads SGHAT; CDR2 reads FQNNGV. This CDR3 contains 14 residues. J was trimmed by 6 bases and V by 2 bases; bases with no gene match: 5. The CDR3 spells CASSLSQGAGEQYF. The CDR3 DNA reads TGTGCCAGCAGCTTATCACAGGGGGCGGGCGAGCAGTACTTC.

The genes are TRBV19 and TRBJ2-2; the match to TRBD2 covers 10 bases. From germline, CDR1 is LNHDA and CDR2 SQIVND (reference sequence). Trimming at V came to 10 bases and at J to 8 bases, leaving 19 bases not matched to a gene. CDR3 length: 17 residues. CDR3 region: CATRTLAGGLPGGELFF. In nucleotides, the CDR3 is TGTGCCACCAGGACCTTAGCGGGGGGCTTGCCAGGAGGGGAGCTGTTTTTT.

J is TRBJ1-1 and V is TRBV7-6, with D perhaps matching TRBD1 (6 bases). V was trimmed by 4 bases and J by 3 bases, leaving 15 bases between them. Germline V lookup: CDR1 SGHVS, CDR2 FNYEAQ. This CDR3 spans 15 amino acids. The CDR3 nucleotides are TGTGCCAGCAGCTCCCGACAGGTTCAGGACACTGAAGCTTTCTTT. Protein sequence: CASSSRQVQDTEAFF.

The V gene is TRBV2, the J gene TRBJ1-2, with TRBD1 matching 9 bases. With 7 bases clipped from V and 5 bases from J, the junction kept 11 bases outside the gene matches. CDR1 is SNHLY and CDR2 is FYNNEI in the germline V gene. This CDR3 is 15 amino acids long. CDR3 sequence: CASTLQGAPRYGYTF. The CDR3 coding sequence is TGTGCCAGCACCCTACAGGGGGCGCCGAGATATGGCTACACCTTC.

This chain connects TRBV27 to TRBJ2-5, with D perhaps TRBD1 (6 bases). The DNA end is a closer match to TRBJ2-7, so the J assignment may be wrong. Germline V gene lookup returns CDR1 MNHEY and CDR2 SMNVEV (reference sequence). This CDR3 spans 14 amino acids. The CDR3 spells CASSPTGSSYEQYF. DNA of the CDR3: TGTGCCAGCAGTCCGACAGGCAGCTCCTACGAGCAGTACTTC.

The chain recombines TRBV20-1 with TRBJ2-3; D perhaps matches TRBD1 (5 bases). The CDR3 is 11 residues long. Germline V lookup: CDR1 DFQATT, CDR2 SNEGSKA (reference sequence). The CDR3 sequence is CRLDMGDTQYF. As DNA, the CDR3 is TGCAGATTGGACATGGGGGATACGCAGTATTTT.

This clone was observed once. The J gene is TRBJ1-5, the V gene TRBV30; D ambiguous. Deletions cut 1 base from V and 2 bases from J, with 9 bases between. The CDR3 extends over 14 amino acids. Germline V gene data show CDR1 as GTSNPN and CDR2 as SVGIG (reference sequence). Written as DNA, the CDR3 is TGTGCCTGGAGTGCTGGGCAGGGCAATCAGCCCCAGCATTTT. Its protein product is CAWSAGQGNQPQHF.

This chain links TRBV29-1 with TRBJ2-5, with 9 bases matching TRBD2. The CDR3 has 13 amino acids. Trimming removed 6 bases from V and 3 bases from J; junction bases left unmatched: 5. The germline V gene has CDR1 SQVTM and CDR2 ANQGSEA. The chain's CDR3 is CSVDRLAEETQYF. DNA of the CDR3: TGCAGCGTGGATCGACTAGCGGAAGAGACCCAGTACTTC.

This rearrangement joins TRBV4-2 to TRBJ2-3; a weak D match, TRBD1 (6 bases). This CDR3 region has 16 residues. V lost 0 bases and J lost 5, with 15 bases in between. The germline CDR1 and CDR2 sequences are LGHNA and YNFKEQ. The CDR3 reads CASSQESRGRGDTQYF. CDR3 in DNA: TGTGCCAGCAGCCAAGAATCTAGGGGGAGAGGAGATACGCAGTATTTT.

J is TRBJ2-7 and V is TRBV19; 9 bases line up with TRBD2. Germline trimming cut 0 bases from V and 2 bases from J; bases unmatched to any gene: 2. CDR3 size: 15 residues. Germline V gene data show CDR1 as LNHDA and CDR2 as SQIVND (reference sequence). Here the CDR3 DNA reads TGTGCCAGTAGTATAGACCCTAGCGGGGCCTACGAGCAGTACTTC. Translated: CASSIDPSGAYEQYF.

V gene TRBV29-1 combines with J gene TRBJ1-2, with D possibly TRBD1 on 5 matching bases. CDR3 length: 13 amino acids. Between the trimmed V and J ends, which lost 6 bases and 4 bases, there was a span of 15 bases. CDR1 is SQVTM and CDR2 is ANQGSEA in the germline V gene. CDR3 bases: TGCAGCGTAAGGACGGACACAAGCTATGGCTACACCTTC. It encodes CSVRTDTSYGYTF.

Remarks on this clone: At one boundary the junction diverges from the germline segment, which might be a read error. This chain joins TRBV19 and TRBJ1-5; 7 bases match TRBD1. The CDR3 is 17 residues long. Germline assignment: CDR1 LNHDA and CDR2 SQIVND (reference sequence). Here the CDR3 reads CATKSRRQGVGNQPRHF. The CDR3 DNA reads as TGTGCCACCAAATCCCGTCGACAGGGAGTCGGCAATCAGCCCCGGCATTTT.

This clone appeared a single time. The chain uses TRBV6-1 and TRBJ1-4, with 10 bases lining up with TRBD1. CDR1 is MNHNS and CDR2 is SASEGT in the germline V gene. This CDR3 region has 16 residues. Trimming removed 3 bases from V and 9 bases from J; junction bases left unmatched: 10. In DNA, the CDR3 is TGTGCCAGCAGTGATGGAGCAGGGGACAGGGGTAAAAAACTGTTTTTT. Its protein product is CASSDGAGDRGKKLFF.

With respect to this clone: The same CDR3 can be traced to other DNA sequences in this sample. The chain employs TRBV14 and TRBJ2-2; TRBD1 matches at 7 bases. The CDR3 is 16 amino acids. Germline V lookup: CDR1 SGHDN, CDR2 FVKESK. J was trimmed by 5 bases and V by 0 bases; bases with no gene match: 6. CDR3 sequence reads: CASSQERGLWTGELFF. CDR3 coding DNA: TGTGCCAGCAGCCAAGAGAGGGGGCTGTGGACCGGGGAGCTGTTTTTT.

The chain carries TRBV9 and TRBJ1-2; 10 nucleotides line up with TRBD1. V shed 4 bases and J 2 bases; nucleotides not matched to a gene: 2. CDR1 is SGDLS, CDR2 YYNGEE, per germline. This CDR3 contains 14 residues. CDR3 in DNA: TGTGCCAGCAGCTCGGGACAGGGGAACTATGGCTACACCTTC. Translating it yields CASSSGQGNYGYTF.

This chain connects TRBV28 to TRBJ1-1, with D uncertain. In germline, CDR1 is MDHEN, CDR2 SYDVKM. Trimming pared 2 bases from V and 10 bases from J, leaving 11 bases between. The CDR3 is 12 residues long. This CDR3 is CASSLTAIGAFF. The CDR3 DNA is TGTGCCAGCAGTTTAACCGCAATCGGAGCTTTCTTT.

The V and J genes are TRBV6-5 and TRBJ2-7, with 7 bases fitting TRBD1. Germline V lookup: CDR1 MNHEY, CDR2 SVGAGI. V lost 6 bases and J lost 2; bases outside the gene matches: 7. CDR3 length equals 14 residues. The CDR3 protein is CASSLLQGTYEQYF. The CDR3 DNA follows: TGTGCCAGCAGCCTACTACAGGGGACCTACGAGCAGTACTTC.

CDR3 bases: TGCGCCAGCAGCCAAGGTCTGGGTGATCAGGGATGGGGCGCCTACGAGCAGTACTTC. Encoded protein: CASSQGLGDQGWGAYEQYF. The rearrangement links TRBV4-3 to TRBJ2-7; TRBD1 is a possible D gene (5 bases). Germline CDR1 LGHNA, CDR2 YSLEER. V was trimmed by 1 base and J by 2 bases, leaving 24 bases between them. The CDR3 sequence is 19 residues long.

The V gene is TRBV5-1, the J gene TRBJ2-3; D is possibly TRBD2 (5 bases). The CDR3 contains 15 residues. CDR1 is SGHRS, CDR2 YFSETQ, per germline. Trimming cost V 6 bases and J 0 bases, with 14 bases left between them. The CDR3 spells CASTHRGLSTDTQYF. CDR3 coding DNA: TGCGCCAGCACCCACCGGGGTCTGAGCACAGATACGCAGTATTTT.

The chain joins TRBV7-3 to TRBJ2-1; 10 positions match TRBD1. Germline V lookup: CDR1 SGHTA, CDR2 FQGTGA. V was pared by 3 bases and J by 6 bases, with 11 bases of the junction left unmatched. The CDR3 length is 17 residues. CDR3 amino acids: CASSFQGGGTGVNEQFF. CDR3 DNA: TGTGCCAGCAGCTTCCAAGGAGGAGGGACAGGGGTCAATGAGCAGTTCTTC.

This clone was counted between two and nine times. This chain connects TRBV11-2 to TRBJ2-2; tentative D call: TRBD1 (6 bases). The CDR3 spans 15 residues. Germline V gene data show CDR1 as SGHAT and CDR2 as FQNNGV. The V end lost 5 bases, the J end lost 3 bases, and 13 bases lay between the germline ends. CDR3 in amino acids: CASSTHGQYTGELFF. Here the CDR3 DNA reads TGTGCCAGCAGCACACACGGACAGTACACCGGGGAGCTGTTTTTT.

The J gene is TRBJ2-7, the V gene TRBV4-3, with 8 bases identical to TRBD2. CDR3 length: 15 amino acids. Trimming at V came to 1 base and at J to 3 bases, leaving 5 bases not matched to a gene. Germline V gene sequence: CDR1 LGHNA, CDR2 YSLEER. DNA of the CDR3: TGCGCCAGCAGCCAAGTAGCGGGACCCCTCTACGAGCAGTACTTC. Protein: CASSQVAGPLYEQYF.

This clone was seen more than once but under ten times. As DNA, the CDR3 is TGTGCCAGCATGCCATTGGCGGGGGGAACCTACAATGAGCAGTTCTTC. As protein: CASMPLAGGTYNEQFF. V usage is TRBV28 and J usage is TRBJ2-1; TRBD2 agrees at 8 bases. In germline, CDR1 is MDHEN, CDR2 SYDVKM. J lost 2 bases, V lost 7 bases, and 10 bases had no gene match. This CDR3 is built from 16 residues.

The rearrangement uses TRBV7-9 and TRBJ1-2; tentatively, D is TRBD1 (5 bases). This CDR3 is built from 13 residues. Trimming pared 5 bases from V and 5 bases from J, leaving 12 bases between. The germline V gene has CDR1 SEHNR and CDR2 FQNEAQ (reference sequence). The CDR3 reads CASSQGAGYGYTF. Written as DNA, the CDR3 is TGTGCCAGCAGCCAAGGCGCAGGGTATGGCTACACCTTC.

The V call is TRBV9, the J call TRBJ2-3; 8 bases map to TRBD2. V lost 0 bases and J lost 0; bases outside the gene matches: 9. The CDR3 runs 18 residues. CDR1 and CDR2 (germline): SGDLS, YYNGEE. CDR3 protein: CASSVGPGQRGSTDTQYF. As DNA, the CDR3 is TGTGCCAGCAGCGTAGGCCCAGGGCAGCGGGGGAGCACAGATACGCAGTATTTT.

The V call is TRBV6-1, the J call TRBJ1-6, with TRBD1 as a possible D gene (5 bases). The ends were cut back, 6 bases at V and 6 bases at J, with 9 bases in the middle. The CDR3 has 13 amino acids. The germline V gene encodes CDR1 MNHNS and CDR2 SASEGT. CDR3 amino acids: CASRKQANSPLHF. The CDR3 bases are TGTGCCAGCAGAAAACAGGCTAATTCACCCCTCCACTTT.

This clone was recorded only once. This CDR3 reads CASSLGQDAEQFF. The CDR3 DNA is TGTGCCAGCAGTTTAGGACAGGACGCGGAGCAGTTCTTC. This rearrangement joins TRBV28 to TRBJ2-1; 7 bases match TRBD1. Germline trimming cut 2 bases from V and 10 bases from J; bases unmatched to any gene: 5. Germline-derived CDR1 and CDR2 are MDHEN and SYDVKM. CDR3 length: 13 residues. The full variable domain, with the rest looked up from reference TRBV28 and TRBJ2-1, is DVKVTQSSRYLVKRTGEKVFLECVQDMDHENMFWYRQDPGLGLRLIYFSYDVKMKEKGDIPEGYSVSREKKERFSLILESASTNQTSMYLCASSLGQDAEQFFGPGTRLTVL.

This clone has only a few counts. The J gene is TRBJ1-1, the V gene TRBV5-5; tentatively, D is TRBD1 (5 bases). V dropped 4 bases and J dropped 0 bases, with 10 bases sitting between them. Germline assignment: CDR1 SGHKS and CDR2 YYEKEE (reference sequence). The CDR3 is made up of 14 amino acids. The CDR3: CASSLQTVNTEAFF. CDR3 DNA sequence: TGTGCCAGCAGCCTCCAGACAGTGAACACTGAAGCTTTCTTT.

The chain couples TRBV19 to TRBJ2-7; 9 nucleotides match TRBD1. J gave up 6 bases and V 4 bases, and 7 bases lay outside the gene matches. Germline V gene data show CDR1 as LNHDA and CDR2 as SQIVND (reference sequence). The CDR3 consists of 14 residues. This CDR3 reads CASSTGQGLIEQYF. The CDR3 region has the DNA TGTGCCAGTAGTACGGGACAGGGTCTGATCGAGCAGTACTTC. Full variable domain (missing parts from reference TRBV19 and TRBJ2-7): DGGITQSPKYLFRKEGQNVTLSCEQNLNHDAMYWYRQDPGQGLRLIYYSQIVNDFQKGDIAEGYSVSREKKESFPLTVTSAQKNPTAFYLCASSTGQGLIEQYFGPGTRLTVT.